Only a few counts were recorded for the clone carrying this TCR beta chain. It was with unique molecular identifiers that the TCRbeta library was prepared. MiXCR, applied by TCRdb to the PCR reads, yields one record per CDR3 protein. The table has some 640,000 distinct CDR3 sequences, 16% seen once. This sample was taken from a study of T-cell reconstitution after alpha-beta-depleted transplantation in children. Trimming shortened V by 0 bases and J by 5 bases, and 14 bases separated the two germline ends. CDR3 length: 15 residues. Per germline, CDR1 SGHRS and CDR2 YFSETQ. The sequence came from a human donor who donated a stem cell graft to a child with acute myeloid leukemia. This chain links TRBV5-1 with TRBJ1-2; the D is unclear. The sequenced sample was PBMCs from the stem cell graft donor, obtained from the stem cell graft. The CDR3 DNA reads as TGCGCCAGCAGCTTGGGGGGTTCAGATGATTATGGCTACACCTTC. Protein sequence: CASSLGGSDDYGYTF.